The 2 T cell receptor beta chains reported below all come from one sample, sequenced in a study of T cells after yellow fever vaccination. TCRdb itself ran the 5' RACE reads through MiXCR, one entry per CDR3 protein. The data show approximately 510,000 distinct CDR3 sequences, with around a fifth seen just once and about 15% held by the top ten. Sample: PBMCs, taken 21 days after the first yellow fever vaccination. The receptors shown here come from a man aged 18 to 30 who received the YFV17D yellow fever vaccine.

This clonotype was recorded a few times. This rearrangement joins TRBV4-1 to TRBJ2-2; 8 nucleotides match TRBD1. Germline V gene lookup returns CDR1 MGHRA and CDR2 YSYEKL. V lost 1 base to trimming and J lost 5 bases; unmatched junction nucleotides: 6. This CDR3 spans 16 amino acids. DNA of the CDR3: TGCGCCAGCAGCCAAGGGCAACAGGGGGATACCGGGGAGCTGTTTTTT. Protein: CASSQGQQGDTGELFF.

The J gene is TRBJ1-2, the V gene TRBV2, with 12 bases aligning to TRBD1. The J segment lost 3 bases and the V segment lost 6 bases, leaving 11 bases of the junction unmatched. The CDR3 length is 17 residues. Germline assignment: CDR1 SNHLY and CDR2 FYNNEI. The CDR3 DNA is TGTGCCAGCAGGGGTAGGGACAGGGGGCGAAGCTACTATGGCTACACCTTC. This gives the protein CASRGRDRGRSYYGYTF.